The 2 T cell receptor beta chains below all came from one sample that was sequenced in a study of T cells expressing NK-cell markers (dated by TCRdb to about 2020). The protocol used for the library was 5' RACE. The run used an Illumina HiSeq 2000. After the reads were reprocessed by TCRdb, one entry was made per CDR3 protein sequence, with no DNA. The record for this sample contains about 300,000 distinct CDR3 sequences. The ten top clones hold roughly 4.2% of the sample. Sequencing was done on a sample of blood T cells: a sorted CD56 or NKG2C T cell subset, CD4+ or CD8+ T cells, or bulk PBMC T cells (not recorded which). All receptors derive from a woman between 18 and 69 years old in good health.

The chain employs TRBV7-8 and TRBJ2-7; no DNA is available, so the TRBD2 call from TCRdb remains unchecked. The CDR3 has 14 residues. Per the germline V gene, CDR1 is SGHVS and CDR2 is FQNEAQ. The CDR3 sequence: CASSFQGGNYEQYF.

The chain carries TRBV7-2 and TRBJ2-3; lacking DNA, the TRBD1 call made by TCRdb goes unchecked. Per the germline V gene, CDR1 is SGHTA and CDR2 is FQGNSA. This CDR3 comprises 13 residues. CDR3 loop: CAERGTSTDTQYF.